This T cell receptor (beta chain) is drawn from a study of identical twins. TCRdb recomputed calls from the 5' RACE reads with MiXCR, one row per CDR3 protein. The data hold hundreds of thousands of distinct CDR3 sequences, with approximately 22% observed a single time. This CDR3 contains 16 residues. Per germline, CDR1 MNHEY and CDR2 SMNVEV (reference sequence). The V end was cut by 5 bases, the J end by 7 bases, with 24 bases between. In addition, the sample was reused for a study of T cells expressing NK-cell markers.

Sequencing input: PBMCs. This receptor was taken from a woman aged 18-29 years in good health. V usage is TRBV27 and J usage is TRBJ2-7; the D gene is possibly TRBD2 (6 bases). Here the CDR3 reads CASSRSRLVRMGEQYF. The CDR3 DNA is TGTGCCAGCAGTCGATCACGACTAGTAAGGATGGGGGAGCAGTACTTC.